These 21 T cell receptor beta chains were sequenced from one sample in a study of ipilimumab plus nivolumab after autologous stem cell transplantation. This table comes from immunoSEQ multiplex PCR, and its TCRdb copy is limited to in-frame clones, with some not included. This table holds roughly 40,000 clones, 80% to 95% found once. Sequences were derived from PBMCs, sampled in a trial of ipilimumab plus nivolumab as post-transplant consolidation. The receptor set was obtained from a male donor with multiple myeloma.

The V gene is TRBV5-1, the J gene TRBJ2-1; no firm D call. The length of the CDR3 is 11 residues. CDR1 is SGHRS, CDR2 YFSETQ, per germline. Trimming cost V 0 bases and J 5 bases, with 0 bases left between them. The CDR3 is CASSLDNEQFF. CDR3 nucleotide sequence: TGCGCCAGCAGCTTGGACAATGAGCAGTTCTTC.

This sequence joins TRBV28 and TRBJ2-7; D possibly corresponds to TRBD1 (6 bases). CDR3 length: 15 amino acids. The V gene's germline CDR1 is MDHEN and CDR2 SYDVKM. The ends were cut back, 3 bases at V and 1 base at J, with 13 bases in the middle. The CDR3 DNA sequence: TGTGCCAGCAGTTTTACCGGGACACTATCCTACGAGCAGTACTTC. Protein product: CASSFTGTLSYEQYF.

The chain joins TRBV7-2 to TRBJ1-5, with D tentatively TRBD1 (5 bases). The germline V gene has CDR1 SGHTA and CDR2 FQGNSA. Trimming pared 1 base from V and 3 bases from J, leaving 7 bases between. The CDR3 loop spans 14 amino acids. The CDR3 coding sequence is TGTGCCAGCAGCTTAGTGACAGACAATCAGCCCCAGCATTTT. This gives the protein CASSLVTDNQPQHF.

This sequence joins TRBV19 and TRBJ2-5; 12 positions agree with TRBD2. Unmatched junction bases numbered 9, after V lost 5 bases and J lost 5 bases. CDR3 length: 16 amino acids. Germline V gene data show CDR1 as LNHDA and CDR2 as SQIVND (reference sequence). The CDR3 sequence: CASSHWTSGAEETQYF. The CDR3 bases are TGTGCCAGTAGTCATTGGACTAGCGGGGCAGAGGAGACCCAGTACTTC. The complete variable domain, with remaining parts taken from reference TRBV19 and TRBJ2-5, reads DGGITQSPKYLFRKEGQNVTLSCEQNLNHDAMYWYRQDPGQGLRLIYYSQIVNDFQKGDIAEGYSVSREKKESFPLTVTSAQKNPTAFYLCASSHWTSGAEETQYFGPGTRLLVL.

The V gene is TRBV2, the J gene TRBJ2-1; possibly TRBD2 for D (6 bases). This CDR3 contains 14 residues. Germline CDR1 SNHLY, CDR2 FYNNEI. Trimming left V 4 bases short and J 2 bases short, with 9 bases between. CDR3 DNA sequence: TGTGCCAGCAGTGTAGGCGGGGCCTACAATGAGCAGTTCTTC. This translates into CASSVGGAYNEQFF.

The chain couples TRBV7-6 to TRBJ2-7, with D perhaps matching TRBD1 or TRBD2 (5 bases each). CDR1 is SGHVS, CDR2 FNYEAQ, per germline. Trimming left V 5 bases short and J 4 bases short, with 18 bases between. The CDR3 runs to 15 residues. The CDR3 DNA sequence: TGTGCCAGCAGCCAAACACCGGGGCTACAATACGAGCAGTACTTC. Translated: CASSQTPGLQYEQYF.

This sequence joins TRBV7-6 and TRBJ2-1, with D uncertain. Germline V lookup: CDR1 SGHVS, CDR2 FNYEAQ. The length of the CDR3 is 15 residues. V lost 4 bases, J lost 5 bases, and 15 bases lay in between. The CDR3 reads CASSSPGRTNNEQFF. In DNA, the CDR3 is TGTGCCAGCAGCTCACCGGGCCGTACAAACAATGAGCAGTTCTTC. Full variable domain (outside the CDR3, taken from reference TRBV7-6 and TRBJ2-1): GAGVSQSPRYKVTKRGQDVALRCDPISGHVSLYWYRQALGQGPEFLTYFNYEAQQDKSGLPNDRFSAERPEGSISTLTIQRTEQRDSAMYRCASSSPGRTNNEQFFGPGTRLTVL.

The chain recombines TRBV6-1 with TRBJ1-5; D gene ambiguous. The CDR3 runs 14 residues. V was shortened by 3 bases and J by 4 bases, with 10 bases between the two germline ends. Germline V gene lookup returns CDR1 MNHNS and CDR2 SASEGT. For the CDR3, the DNA is TGTGCCAGCAGTGATAGAATGGGGAATCAGCCCCAGCATTTT. This sequence encodes CASSDRMGNQPQHF.

The rearrangement uses TRBV4-2 and TRBJ1-5; 7 bases fit TRBD1. The V gene's germline CDR1 is LGHNA and CDR2 YNFKEQ. With 3 bases clipped from V and 4 bases from J, the junction kept 3 bases outside the gene matches. This CDR3 has 14 residues. CDR3 amino acids: CASSHRDRNQPQHF. The CDR3 region has the DNA TGTGCCAGCAGCCACCGGGACAGAAATCAGCCCCAGCATTTT.

A few counts support this clone. This chain links TRBV19 with TRBJ1-4; 8 positions agree with TRBD1. The CDR3 runs to 14 residues. Germline CDR1 LNHDA, CDR2 SQIVND (reference sequence). Germline trimming cut 10 bases from V and 6 bases from J; bases unmatched to any gene: 10. The CDR3 spells CATVPTGEDEKLFF. The CDR3 DNA is TGTGCCACCGTCCCGACAGGGGAGGATGAAAAACTGTTTTTT.

This chain joins TRBV6-6 and TRBJ2-1; D is ambiguous. CDR3 size: 13 residues. Germline CDR1 MNHNY, CDR2 SVGAGI (reference sequence). V gave up 6 bases and J gave up 0 bases, with 6 bases separating them. The CDR3 region has the DNA TGTGCCAGCAGCCAAAGCTCCTACAATGAGCAGTTCTTC. The encoded protein is CASSQSSYNEQFF.

The V gene is TRBV4-1, the J gene TRBJ2-6, with D hard to call. Trimming took 6 bases from V and 0 from J, leaving 15 bases between them. The CDR3 totals 17 residues. From germline, CDR1 is MGHRA and CDR2 YSYEKL. The CDR3: CASRDQPTISGANVLTF. The CDR3 DNA sequence: TGCGCCAGCAGAGATCAGCCGACCATCTCTGGGGCCAACGTCCTGACTTTC.

The chain uses TRBV15 and TRBJ2-2, with D maybe TRBD1 (5 bases). This CDR3 region has 16 residues. V gave up 5 bases and J gave up 0 bases, with 13 bases separating them. Germline V gene data show CDR1 as LNHNV and CDR2 as YYDKDF (reference sequence). Here the CDR3 DNA reads TGTGCCACCAGCCCAGGGTGGGGCGCGAACACCGGGGAGCTGTTTTTT. Protein: CATSPGWGANTGELFF.

The chain couples TRBV30 to TRBJ1-2, with D maybe TRBD1 (5 bases). With 1 base removed from V and 4 bases from J, the gap between germline ends came to 7 bases. CDR1 is GTSNPN and CDR2 is SVGIG in the germline V gene (reference sequence). The CDR3 loop spans 12 amino acids. CDR3 in DNA: TGTGCCTGGAGTGCAGGGCCCTATGGCTACACCTTC. This gives the protein CAWSAGPYGYTF.

This chain joins TRBV6-6 and TRBJ1-1; D is perhaps TRBD1 (6 bases). The germline V and J ends were trimmed by 8 bases and 0 bases, with 16 bases remaining between them. Germline assignment: CDR1 MNHNY and CDR2 SVGAGI (reference sequence). CDR3 length: 15 residues. CDR3 in DNA: TGTGCCAGCCTTGGGGGGGCCTTTATGAACACTGAAGCTTTCTTT. Protein: CASLGGAFMNTEAFF.

This chain uses TRBV5-1 with TRBJ1-3; 7 bases fit TRBD1. V dropped 6 bases and J dropped 0; count of bases not matched to a gene: 9. Germline V gene lookup returns CDR1 SGHRS and CDR2 YFSETQ. There are 16 residues in the CDR3. CDR3 nucleotide sequence: TGCGCCAGCACCAGGGGAGAGGGGGCCTCTGGAAACACCATATATTTT. Translation: CASTRGEGASGNTIYF. Variable domain in full (rest from reference TRBV5-1 and TRBJ1-3): KAGVTQTPRYLIKTRGQQVTLSCSPISGHRSVSWYQQTPGQGLQFLFEYFSETQRNKGNFPGRFSGRQFSNSRSEMNVSTLELGDSALYLCASTRGEGASGNTIYFGEGSWLTVV.

This chain uses TRBV29-1 with TRBJ2-1, with D hard to call. V was trimmed by 0 bases and J by 10 bases, leaving 7 bases between them. The CDR3 totals 11 residues. Germline CDR1 reads SQVTM; CDR2 reads ANQGSEA. The CDR3 bases are TGCAGCGTTGAAGAGGTCATCGAGCAGTTCTTC. Its protein product is CSVEEVIEQFF.

This chain links TRBV6-5 with TRBJ1-3; D remains ambiguous. The germline V gene has CDR1 MNHEY and CDR2 SVGAGI. The germline V and J ends were trimmed by 4 bases and 1 base, with 11 bases remaining between them. CDR3 length equals 15 residues. The CDR3 protein is CASSSGGRSGNTIYF. The DNA of the CDR3 is TGTGCCAGCAGTTCCGGCGGCCGATCTGGAAACACCATATATTTT.

The chain joins TRBV5-4 to TRBJ1-2; D is possibly TRBD1 (5 bases). This CDR3 is 13 amino acids long. The germline CDR1 and CDR2 sequences are SGHNT and YYREEE (reference sequence). The ends were cut back, 0 bases at V and 4 bases at J, with 7 bases in the middle. For the CDR3, the DNA is TGTGCCAGCAGCTTGGAAGGGGTCTATGGCTACACCTTC. This codes for CASSLEGVYGYTF.

J is TRBJ2-7 and V is TRBV7-2; D gene uncertain. The CDR3 is 13 residues long. The V gene's germline CDR1 is SGHTA and CDR2 FQGNSA. With 5 bases removed from V and 5 bases from J, the gap between germline ends came to 13 bases. CDR3 bases: TGTGCCAGCAGCCCACCCTTAATAAACGAGCAGTACTTC. It specifies CASSPPLINEQYF.

The DNA of the CDR3 is TGTGCCAGCAGTCTAGGGAATCCCCGAACGGGAGTGGCCTACGAGCAGTACTTC. Its translation is CASSLGNPRTGVAYEQYF. This chain connects TRBV7-6 to TRBJ2-7; D might be TRBD2 (6 bases). The CDR3 sequence is 18 residues long. Trimming removed 6 bases from V and 2 bases from J, with 26 bases in between. Germline-derived CDR1 and CDR2 are SGHVS and FNYEAQ.